This passage covers 30 T cell receptor beta chains from one sample sequenced in a study of blood T cell repertoires in COVID-19. Repertoires were generated with immunoSEQ multiplex PCR, while TCRdb's copy carries only in-frame clones and drops some. This sample carries 300,000 to 400,000 clones, roughly 89% of them seen once, and the ten largest clones take roughly a tenth. Sample: peripheral blood. The receptors derive from a man younger than 40 with COVID-19, enrolled during active disease.

The chain couples TRBV9 to TRBJ2-5; 8 nucleotides align to TRBD1. This CDR3 is 15 amino acids long. The germline CDR1 and CDR2 sequences are SGDLS and YYNGEE. Trimming cost V 3 bases and J 3 bases; bases outside gene matches: 7. The CDR3 sequence: CASSARDRSKETQYF. The CDR3 coding sequence is TGTGCCAGCAGCGCCCGGGACAGGTCAAAAGAGACCCAGTACTTC.

The rearrangement links TRBV6-6 to TRBJ1-1, with 10 nucleotides matching TRBD1. In germline, CDR1 is MNHNY, CDR2 SVGAGI (reference sequence). The CDR3 is made up of 16 amino acids. The junction had 8 bases not matched to a gene; V was cut back by 5 bases and J by 2 bases. The CDR3 here is CASSPPTGGYNTEAFF. The CDR3 nucleotides are TGTGCCAGCAGTCCCCCGACAGGGGGCTATAACACTGAAGCTTTCTTT.

The chain combines TRBV7-2 with TRBJ2-2, with TRBD1 matching over 10 bases. The CDR3 sequence is 16 residues long. Looked up from germline, CDR1 is SGHTA and CDR2 is FQGNSA. V dropped 4 bases and J dropped 5; count of bases not matched to a gene: 7. For the CDR3, the DNA is TGTGCCAGCAGCTCTAGACAGGGGGCGCTTACCGGGGAGCTGTTTTTT. Protein product: CASSSRQGALTGELFF.

The gene calls are TRBV5-1 and TRBJ2-3, with D possibly TRBD2 on 6 matching bases. Germline loops: CDR1 SGHRS, CDR2 YFSETQ. This CDR3 has 17 amino acids. V was shortened by 2 bases and J by 0 bases, with 16 bases between the two germline ends. CDR3 residues: CASSFGAQRASTDTQYF. In DNA, the CDR3 is TGCGCCAGCAGCTTCGGGGCACAGCGGGCCAGCACAGATACGCAGTATTTT.

The gene calls are TRBV5-4 and TRBJ1-1; 9 bases agree with TRBD1. The length of the CDR3 is 15 residues. Per germline, CDR1 SGHNT and CDR2 YYREEE (reference sequence). Germline trimming cut 3 bases from V and 4 bases from J; bases unmatched to any gene: 7. The DNA for the CDR3 is TGTGCCAGCAGCTCGGGGGACAGGGCGGGCACTGAAGCTTTCTTT. It specifies CASSSGDRAGTEAFF.

The chain links TRBV15 to TRBJ1-1; 10 bases are shared with TRBD1. The CDR3 is 16 amino acids. Germline values: CDR1 LNHNV, CDR2 YYDKDF (reference sequence). The V and J ends lost 1 base and 3 bases, in that order; junction bases with no gene match: 5. CDR3 nucleotide sequence: TGTGCCACCAGCAGAGGACAGGGGGCGCGTGACACTGAAGCTTTCTTT. It is translated as CATSRGQGARDTEAFF.

The chain employs TRBV19 and TRBJ2-4, with TRBD2 matching 7 bases. The CDR3 sequence is 16 residues long. The trim removed 4 bases at V and 10 bases at J, leaving 16 bases unmatched. Germline V gene sequence: CDR1 LNHDA, CDR2 SQIVND (reference sequence). The CDR3 sequence: CASSKNREGDRSIQYF. DNA of the CDR3: TGTGCCAGTAGTAAGAATAGGGAGGGTGATAGAAGTATTCAGTACTTC.

V gene TRBV7-2 combines with J gene TRBJ1-2, with a weak D call TRBD1 (6 bases). This CDR3 has 15 residues. From germline, CDR1 is SGHTA and CDR2 FQGNSA. Trimming stripped 5 bases from V and 4 bases from J, with 17 bases between. CDR3: CASSIGPGGSYGYTF. As DNA, the CDR3 is TGTGCCAGCAGCATAGGGCCGGGGGGCAGCTATGGCTACACCTTC.

A few counts support this clone. The CDR3 spells CATSEPETGLDEQFF. CDR3 coding DNA: TGTGCCACCAGTGAACCCGAGACAGGGTTGGACGAGCAGTTCTTC. The rearrangement joins TRBV24-1 to TRBJ2-1; 7 bases line up with TRBD1. CDR1 is KGHDR, CDR2 SFDVKD, per germline. This CDR3 contains 15 residues. Germline trimming cut 4 bases from V and 10 bases from J; bases unmatched to any gene: 12.

The rearrangement links TRBV19 to TRBJ1-5; 8 bases align to TRBD1. The ends lost 7 bases at V and 1 base at J; junction bases unmatched: 12. The germline CDR1 and CDR2 sequences are LNHDA and SQIVND (reference sequence). The length of the CDR3 is 17 residues. The CDR3 loop reads CASTPTQGQASNQPQHF. The DNA of the CDR3 is TGTGCCAGTACCCCAACCCAGGGACAGGCCAGCAATCAGCCCCAGCATTTT. Supplemented by reference TRBV19 and TRBJ1-5, the full variable domain reads DGGITQSPKYLFRKEGQNVTLSCEQNLNHDAMYWYRQDPGQGLRLIYYSQIVNDFQKGDIAEGYSVSREKKESFPLTVTSAQKNPTAFYLCASTPTQGQASNQPQHFGDGTRLSIL.

The chain employs TRBV4-2 and TRBJ1-1; D ambiguous. Trimming stripped 1 base from V and 0 bases from J, with 12 bases between. The CDR3 runs to 16 residues. Per germline, CDR1 LGHNA and CDR2 YNFKEQ. This CDR3 is CASSQVRSTLNTEAFF. For the CDR3, the DNA is TGTGCCAGCAGCCAAGTGCGGAGCACCCTGAACACTGAAGCTTTCTTT.

For the CDR3, the DNA is TGTGCCAGCTCACCGTTCTCGTCTTTACCGGGTAGCTTTGCAGAGCAGTACTTC. Amino acid sequence: CASSPFSSLPGSFAEQYF. The chain uses TRBV18 and TRBJ2-7; D call uncertain. Germline V gene sequence: CDR1 KGHSH, CDR2 LQKENI. V lost 3 bases to trimming and J lost 7 bases, with 28 bases between them. This CDR3 has 18 amino acids.

V usage is TRBV29-1 and J usage is TRBJ1-4; 10 nucleotides line up with TRBD1. Germline-derived CDR1 and CDR2 are SQVTM and ANQGSEA. Trimming at V came to 5 bases and at J to 6 bases, leaving 3 bases not matched to a gene. The CDR3 sequence is 13 residues long. CDR3 region: CSVLDRGYEKLFF. In DNA form, the CDR3 reads TGCAGCGTTCTGGACAGGGGGTATGAAAAACTGTTTTTT. Variable domain in full (rest from reference TRBV29-1 and TRBJ1-4): SAVISQKPSRDICQRGTSLTIQCQVDSQVTMMFWYRQQPGQSLTLIATANQGSEATYESGFVIDKFPISRPNLTFSTLTVSNMSPEDSSIYLCSVLDRGYEKLFFGSGTQLSVL.

As DNA, the CDR3 is TGCGCCAGCAGTGGGACACTCGCTGGGGCCAACGTCCTGACTTTC. Residues: CASSGTLAGANVLTF. The chain joins TRBV5-1 to TRBJ2-6; a weak D match, TRBD1 (6 bases). The germline gives CDR1 SGHRS, CDR2 YFSETQ. The CDR3 sequence is 15 residues long. The V gene lost 5 bases and the J gene lost 2 bases, with 11 bases spanning the gap.

The rearrangement links TRBV5-5 to TRBJ2-7; 12 bases line up with TRBD2. The germline CDR1 and CDR2 sequences are SGHKS and YYEKEE (reference sequence). V lost 4 bases and J lost 3; bases outside the gene matches: 8. This CDR3 is built from 16 residues. The CDR3 DNA reads TGTGCCAGCAGCGGCGGACTAGCGGGACAACACTACGAGCAGTACTTC. Protein: CASSGGLAGQHYEQYF.

This clone appeared a single time. The V and J genes are TRBV30 and TRBJ2-1; 9 nucleotides agree with TRBD2. With 4 bases clipped from V and 2 bases from J, the junction kept 6 bases outside the gene matches. Germline CDR1 GTSNPN, CDR2 SVGIG (reference sequence). The CDR3 totals 15 residues. The CDR3 sequence: CAWTSGRIPYNEQFF. For the CDR3, the DNA is TGTGCCTGGACCAGCGGGAGGATCCCCTACAATGAGCAGTTCTTC.

This clone was observed a few times. This chain links TRBV10-1 with TRBJ1-5; no reliable D call. The germline CDR1 and CDR2 sequences are WNHNN and SYGVQD (reference sequence). This CDR3 comprises 13 residues. Trimming took off 8 bases at V and 4 bases at J, with 12 bases between the two ends. The CDR3 DNA is TGCGCCAGCGTCGCAGGAGGGAATCAGCCCCAGCATTTT. This encodes CASVAGGNQPQHF.

The chain uses TRBV5-3 and TRBJ2-1; 9 bases match TRBD2. TRBV5-3 is reported as an ORF; its role is uncertain. Losses at the gene ends were 1 base for V and 9 bases for J; bases not matched to a gene: 17. The CDR3 spans 18 residues. The CDR3 region has the DNA TGTGCCAGAAGCTTGTTATATTGGGCTAGCGGGATAGAGGGTGAGCAGTTCTTC. This codes for CARSLLYWASGIEGEQFF.

J is TRBJ2-5 and V is TRBV2; the D is unclear. V was shortened by 8 bases and J by 1 base, with 17 bases between the two germline ends. CDR3 length: 15 residues. In germline, CDR1 is SNHLY, CDR2 FYNNEI. The chain's CDR3 is CASREGGSLQETQYF. The CDR3 region has the DNA TGTGCCAGCCGAGAAGGTGGCTCGCTCCAAGAGACCCAGTACTTC.

The chain carries TRBV12-3 or TRBV12-4 and TRBJ2-5, with TRBD2 as a possible D gene (6 bases). Trimming pared 4 bases from V and 7 bases from J, leaving 13 bases between. This CDR3 has 13 amino acids. This chain's CDR3 is CASSSSERRTQYF. The CDR3 DNA reads as TGTGCCAGCAGTTCTAGCGAGAGAAGGACCCAGTACTTC.

This clone was seen only once. The chain uses TRBV7-2 and TRBJ2-5, with 7 bases aligning to TRBD1. Germline CDR1 and CDR2: SGHTA and FQGNSA. This CDR3 has 15 residues. V was pared by 5 bases and J by 2 bases, with 8 bases of the junction left unmatched. CDR3 protein: CASSTYGTVQETQYF. DNA for the CDR3: TGTGCCAGCAGCACTTACGGGACAGTACAAGAGACCCAGTACTTC.

The chain couples TRBV3-1 (or the pseudogene TRBV3-2) to TRBJ1-5; TRBD1 matches at 7 bases. V was pared by 10 bases and J by 4 bases, with 19 bases of the junction left unmatched. Germline CDR1 is LGHDT and CDR2 is YNNKEL (reference sequence). The CDR3 is made up of 17 amino acids. The DNA of the CDR3 is TGTGCCATCTCAGATTCACGACAGGGAAGAGAAAATCAGCCCCAGCATTTT. Translated: CAISDSRQGRENQPQHF.

A single count supports this clone. The chain links TRBV5-1 to TRBJ1-1; D might be TRBD1 (5 bases). This CDR3 contains 15 residues. CDR1 SGHRS and CDR2 YFSETQ come from the germline V gene. The V and J ends lost 4 bases and 1 base respectively, with 14 bases between them. In nucleotides, the CDR3 is TGCGCCAGCAGCCAAGGACACGGTGCGAACACTGAAGCTTTCTTT. Translated, it gives CASSQGHGANTEAFF. The full variable domain, in which reference TRBV5-1 and TRBJ1-1 provide the parts outside the CDR3, is KAGVTQTPRYLIKTRGQQVTLSCSPISGHRSVSWYQQTPGQGLQFLFEYFSETQRNKGNFPGRFSGRQFSNSRSEMNVSTLELGDSALYLCASSQGHGANTEAFFGQGTRLTVV.

J is TRBJ1-1 and V is TRBV19; no firm D call. Germline V gene data show CDR1 as LNHDA and CDR2 as SQIVND (reference sequence). V was trimmed by 1 base and J by 5 bases, leaving 11 bases between them. CDR3 length: 14 amino acids. The CDR3 protein is CASSIVPEGTEAFF. The CDR3 DNA is TGTGCCAGTAGTATAGTCCCGGAGGGTACTGAAGCTTTCTTT.

The chain combines TRBV7-2 with TRBJ2-7, with 9 bases identical to TRBD2. J was trimmed by 1 base and V by 2 bases; bases with no gene match: 6. CDR3 length: 16 residues. Germline-derived CDR1 and CDR2 are SGHTA and FQGNSA. The CDR3 DNA reads as TGTGCCAGCAGCTTATTTGCTAGCGGGGTTTCCTACGAGCAGTACTTC. It specifies CASSLFASGVSYEQYF.

The chain has TRBV24-1 and TRBJ2-1, with a possible D match to TRBD2 (6 bases). The CDR3 totals 14 residues. Trimming took 6 bases from V and 2 from J, leaving 10 bases between them. Per the germline V gene, CDR1 is KGHDR and CDR2 is SFDVKD. The CDR3 DNA follows: TGTGCCACCAGTCGGGGGAAGGCCTACAATGAGCAGTTCTTC. It translates to CATSRGKAYNEQFF.

The rearrangement joins TRBV3-1 (or the pseudogene TRBV3-2) to TRBJ2-7; the D is unclear. The CDR3 is 13 amino acids. The germline V gene encodes CDR1 LGHDT and CDR2 YNNKEL (reference sequence). Trimming pared 0 bases from V and 2 bases from J, leaving 5 bases between. The chain's CDR3 is CASSQEGPYEQYF. The DNA for the CDR3 is TGTGCCAGCAGCCAAGAGGGCCCCTACGAGCAGTACTTC.

The chain uses TRBV6-4 and TRBJ2-2; the D gene is possibly TRBD1 (6 bases). Per germline, CDR1 MRHNA and CDR2 SNTAGT. The length of the CDR3 is 14 residues. V lost 7 bases to trimming and J lost 0 bases, with 9 bases between them. The CDR3 protein is CASKRTANTGELFF. The DNA of the CDR3 is TGTGCCAGCAAAAGGACAGCGAACACCGGGGAGCTGTTTTTT.

The rearrangement links TRBV11-1 to TRBJ2-1, with TRBD2 matching over 9 bases. The CDR3 totals 16 residues. The germline gives CDR1 SGHAT, CDR2 FQDESV (reference sequence). V lost 5 bases, J lost 6 bases, and 11 bases stayed unmatched. CDR3 sequence reads: CASSPQSGGIPNEQFF. In nucleotides, the CDR3 is TGTGCCAGCAGCCCGCAGAGCGGGGGGATTCCCAATGAGCAGTTCTTC.

V and J are TRBV20-1 and TRBJ1-6; D possibly corresponds to TRBD1 (6 bases). CDR1 and CDR2 from the germline V gene are DFQATT and SNEGSKA (reference sequence). The length of the CDR3 is 14 residues. The V and J ends lost 3 bases and 5 bases respectively, with 11 bases between them. The DNA of the CDR3 is TGCAGTGCTAGTCCCGGACAGAATAATTCACCCCTCCACTTT. It is translated as CSASPGQNNSPLHF.